This TCR beta chain was retrieved from a study of T cell responses to AZD1222 COVID-19 vaccine. A note on this clone: Its matching antigen is unknown.

The study, taken as a whole, reports: The repertoires were collected only after the peak T cell response.

The germline V gene encodes CDR1 SEHNR and CDR2 FQNEAQ (reference sequence). Trimming left V 7 bases short and J 3 bases short, with 10 bases between. The CDR3 is 14 amino acids. Profiled with immunoSEQ multiplex PCR; TCRdb holds only in-frame clones, not every one. The table records 90,000 to 150,000 clones, roughly 90% of them present only once. J is TRBJ1-6 and V is TRBV7-9; perhaps TRBD1 as D (6 bases). The specimen was peripheral blood, collected 28 days after the second AZD1222 dose. This TCR was sampled from an adult who received the AZD1222 COVID-19 vaccine. CDR3 region: CASTDSRYNSPLHF. CDR3 coding DNA: TGTGCCAGCACGGACAGCCGCTATAATTCACCCCTCCACTTT.